The present TCR beta chain was sequenced within a study of graft-versus-host responses after intestinal transplantation. CDR1 is MNHEY, CDR2 SVGAGI, per germline. This CDR3 comprises 14 residues. Trimming removed 6 bases from V and 13 bases from J, with 25 bases in between. Profiling relied on immunoSEQ multiplex PCR, and the TCRdb table lists in-frame clones only, not all of them. The sample includes more than 90,000 clones, 85% to 95% of them seen just once. With regard to this clone: As yet, its antigen is unknown.

The sequence was obtained from a human donor who was the organ donor for an intestinal transplant. Specimen: unstimulated CD8+ T cells sorted from spleen or lymph node cells, collected before transplant. V is TRBV6-5 and J is TRBJ2-7; possibly TRBD1 for D (7 bases). The CDR3 reads CASRTKDRTRGKYF. The CDR3 region has the DNA TGTGCCAGCAGGACTAAGGACAGGACGCGGGGAAAATACTTC.